The clone carrying this T cell receptor beta chain has only one observation. Per the germline V gene, CDR1 is SGHNT and CDR2 is YYREEE (reference sequence). This CDR3 is 13 amino acids long. The V gene end was trimmed by 3 bases and the J gene end by 4 bases; junction bases not matched to a gene: 2. The time point is: after dendritic cell vaccination, including at tumor progression/relapse. The data derive from a study of glioma-infiltrating T cells after dendritic cell vaccination. At the level of the study: Samples are from glioblastoma patients in Phase I and II dendritic cell vaccine trials.

Sequencing used immunoSEQ multiplex PCR; TCRdb keeps in-frame clones, though not all of them. The sample comprises around 87,000 clones, under 85% of which are singletons, and approximately 6.6% rests with the top ten. The TCR originated in a human donor with glioblastoma. The chain recombines TRBV5-4 with TRBJ1-1, with 8 bases lining up with TRBD1. The input for sequencing was blood, taken after dendritic cell vaccination. The CDR3 DNA reads as TGTGCCAGCAGCTCGACAGGGGCCACTGAAGCTTTCTTT. Its protein is CASSSTGATEAFF. Together with reference TRBV5-4 and TRBJ1-1, the CDR3 gives the full variable domain: ETGVTQSPTHLIKTRGQQVTLRCSSQSGHNTVSWYQQALGQGPQFIFQYYREEENGRGNFPPRFSGLQFPNYSSELNVNALELDDSALYLCASSSTGATEAFFGQGTRLTVV.